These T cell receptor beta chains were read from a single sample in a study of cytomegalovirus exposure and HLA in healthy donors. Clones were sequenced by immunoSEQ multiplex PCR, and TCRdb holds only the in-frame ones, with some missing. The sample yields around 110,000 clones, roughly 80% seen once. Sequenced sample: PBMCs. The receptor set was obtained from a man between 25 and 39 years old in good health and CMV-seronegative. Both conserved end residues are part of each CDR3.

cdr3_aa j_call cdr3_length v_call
CASTPGQAATNYCYTF TRBJ1-2 16 TRBV9
CASSSGTGVNTEAFF TRBJ1-1 15 TRBV11-2
CASSSEPLEPQHF TRBJ1-5 13 TRBV5-4
CASSPDRRGLEQYF TRBJ2-7 14 TRBV14
CASSPLTGSEAFF TRBJ1-1 13 TRBV19
CASSESGVYGYTF TRBJ1-2 13 TRBV25-1
CASSQEGGGKNSQYF TRBJ2-4 15 TRBV4-2
CASRPGTGHEETQYF TRBJ2-5 15 TRBV5-1
CASSLGEELSYEQYF TRBJ2-7 15 TRBV5-1
CASAGGITRSSSYNSPLHF TRBJ1-6 19 TRBV7-2
CASKLLRTDTQYF TRBJ2-3 13 TRBV28
CASSPGQGARGYTF TRBJ1-2 14 TRBV5-1
CASSGQGYTGELFF TRBJ2-2 14 TRBV19
CASLSTSGGNEQFF TRBJ2-1 14 TRBV11-2
CASSLLGIQETQYF TRBJ2-5 14 TRBV7-2
CASSEGTSRGRNSPLHF TRBJ1-6 17 TRBV4-1
CASSQGRRGGYIF TRBJ1-2 13 TRBV4-1
CASSLGTNGGASEQFF TRBJ2-1 16 TRBV7-6
CASSTISGATDTQYF TRBJ2-3 15 TRBV19
CASSYSRRVNTGELFF TRBJ2-2 16 TRBV6-5
CATTGLDGENEQFF TRBJ2-1 14 TRBV19
CASSLIRSGEFF TRBJ2-1 12 TRBV11-2
CASSQDRGQGARGYTF TRBJ1-2 16 TRBV4-1
CASSLGQPINQPQHF TRBJ1-5 15 TRBV19
CASIETGGWPLHF TRBJ1-6 13 TRBV2
CASSSGQNNEQFF TRBJ2-1 13 TRBV7-7
CASSFSGADREQYF TRBJ2-5 14 TRBV27
CASSPLAGGPGQLFF TRBJ2-2 15 TRBV11-3
CASSPGQGAPSGANGLTF TRBJ2-6 18 TRBV11-3
CASSLSDTRTDTQYF TRBJ2-3 15 TRBV5-1
CATISGGREGGYTF TRBJ1-2 14 TRBV5-4
CASNRGQETQYF TRBJ2-5 12 TRBV2
CASSLSGRGYEQYF TRBJ2-7 14 TRBV27
CAWSTGHAGNYGYTF TRBJ1-2 15 TRBV30
CSAREEGYTF TRBJ1-2 10 TRBV20-1
CASSPRPGQGSSNYGYTF TRBJ1-2 18 TRBV11-2
CASSLRSLGATEAFF TRBJ1-1 15 TRBV5-1
CASSPSDRAGYGYTF TRBJ1-2 15 TRBV14
CAISETGNTQYF TRBJ2-3 12 TRBV10-3
CSVEAGTGINEQYF TRBJ2-7 14 TRBV29-1
CASSVATSGFSAGTGNTGELFF TRBJ2-2 22 TRBV9
CASSLSGLSTDTQYF TRBJ2-3 15 TRBV11-2
CASGYPGQPSYGYTF TRBJ1-2 15 TRBV28
CASSYWTGGGNEQYF TRBJ2-7 15 TRBV7-8
CASSFPNSGNTIYF TRBJ1-3 14 TRBV11-2
CASSYSGGNYGYTF TRBJ1-2 14 TRBV6-5
CASSYPGAETQYF TRBJ2-5 13 TRBV6-5
CAWSVQGGGEKLFF TRBJ1-4 14 TRBV30
CASSLSGRAGDTQYF TRBJ2-3 15 TRBV7-2
CASSYWTNSGANGLTF TRBJ2-6 16 TRBV6-6
CATSRDSRTGVGYTF TRBJ1-2 15 TRBV15
CASSLAGTGNTEAFF TRBJ1-1 15 TRBV5-1
CASKLGAPYNEQFF TRBJ2-1 14 TRBV28
CASRETGLSNYGYTF TRBJ1-2 15 TRBV6-1
CASSLSDSNQPQHF TRBJ1-5 14 TRBV7-8